This entry concerns a single T cell receptor beta chain. Its cognate antigen is unknown. These data come from a study of radiotherapy plus CTLA-4 blockade in lung cancer. Study summary: Disease control was seen in about 34% of patients, objective responses in 15% to 20%. Findings and limits, study-wide: Tumor-derived TCR clones expanded in blood after radiotherapy plus ipilimumab.

Repertoires were generated with immunoSEQ multiplex PCR, while TCRdb's copy carries only in-frame clones and drops some. The sample carries roughly 50,000 clones, 88% recorded once. It was focal radiation plus CTLA-4 blockade with ipilimumab that patients with chemo-refractory metastatic non-small-cell lung cancer received. CDR3 size: 20 residues. Trimming took 1 base from V and 6 from J; bases not matched to a gene: 19. CDR1 MGHRA and CDR2 YSYEKL come from the germline V gene. This TCR was recovered from a human donor with non-small cell lung cancer whose response to radiotherapy plus ipilimumab could not be evaluated. The chain links TRBV4-1 to TRBJ2-4, with TRBD1 matching 9 bases. This material consisted of peripheral blood, taken from a patient treated with radiotherapy plus ipilimumab. CDR3: CASSQGATLLRDRDLNIQYF. CDR3 in DNA: TGCGCCAGCAGCCAAGGGGCGACCTTACTCCGGGACAGGGACTTAAACATTCAGTACTTC.